This T cell receptor (beta chain) was sequenced for a study of T-cell reconstitution after alpha-beta-depleted transplantation in children. This CDR3 is 14 amino acids long. Germline assignment: CDR1 SGHTA and CDR2 FQGNSA. Trimming removed 2 bases from V and 2 bases from J, with 10 bases in between. This clonotype has at least ten counts. This sample's TCRbeta library carried unique molecular identifier barcodes. TCRdb used MiXCR to reprocess the PCR reads, holding one entry per CDR3 protein. The table shows about 610,000 distinct CDR3 sequences, with 10% to 13% occurring only once. Sequenced material: PBMCs from the stem cell graft donor, taken from the stem cell graft. The chain employs TRBV7-2 and TRBJ2-7; no clear D. The TCR was taken from a human donor who donated a stem cell graft to a child with acute myeloid leukemia. The CDR3: CASSLMGFPYEQYF. CDR3 DNA: TGTGCCAGCAGCTTAATGGGTTTTCCCTACGAGCAGTACTTC.